This T cell receptor (beta chain) was identified during a study of control samples from healthy donors and cancer patients. V lost 6 bases to trimming and J lost 0 bases, with 15 bases between them. CDR1 KGHSH and CDR2 LQKENI come from the germline V gene. CDR3 length: 16 amino acids. The data were produced by immunoSEQ multiplex PCR, yet TCRdb's version contains in-frame clones alone and is incomplete. The sample consists of about 180,000 clones, around 87% of them appearing once. The V gene is TRBV18, the J gene TRBJ1-5; D gene ambiguous. The sequence derives from a woman in her fifties or sixties in good health. The sample was blood. DNA of the CDR3: TGTGCCAGCTCCCCCGAGGGCGGCAATAGCAATCAGCCCCAGCATTTT. Protein sequence: CASSPEGGNSNQPQHF.